The 18 T cell receptor beta chains below come from one sample, sequenced in a study of cytomegalovirus exposure and HLA in healthy donors (dated by TCRdb to the late 2010s). The receptor library was made with the immunoSEQ multiplex PCR assay. A mixture of 60 forward primers for TCR Vbeta segments and 13 reverse primers for TCR Jbeta segments was used in the multiplex PCR. This is the immuneACCESS table as TCRdb keeps it, with only in-frame sequences that have V and J called. A part of the clones is gone; compared with another copy, unresolved V genes explain less than half, and the rest is unexplained. Recorded for this sample are approximately 190,000 clones; approximately 80% of them occurred a single time. Together, the top ten hold approximately 14% of the sample. Material for sequencing was PBMCs. These TCRs come from a woman between 25 and 40 years old in good health and CMV-seropositive.

This chain links TRBV10-3 with TRBJ1-1; no firm D call. V was pared by 0 bases and J by 3 bases, with 11 bases between. This CDR3 comprises 15 residues. Germline CDR1 is ENHRY and CDR2 is SYGVKD. This CDR3 is CAISESGGGYTEAFF. The DNA of the CDR3 is TGTGCCATCAGTGAGTCGGGAGGAGGTTACACTGAAGCTTTCTTT.

This clone was detected only a few times. The J gene is TRBJ1-2, the V gene TRBV15, with 9 bases lining up with TRBD1. Germline V CDR1 and CDR2: LNHNV, YYDKDF (reference sequence). The CDR3 has 14 amino acids. Germline trimming cut 6 bases from V and 5 bases from J; bases unmatched to any gene: 7. DNA for the CDR3: TGTGCCACCAGTAACACCGACAGGGGGTATGGCTACACCTTC. Translating it yields CATSNTDRGYGYTF.

This chain links TRBV30 with TRBJ1-5, with D possibly TRBD1 on 6 matching bases. The V end was cut by 0 bases, the J end by 2 bases, with 17 bases between. CDR1 is GTSNPN, CDR2 SVGIG, per germline (reference sequence). The CDR3 contains 17 residues. CDR3 coding DNA: TGTGCCTGGAGTGTAGGGGCAGGGGTTGGAGGCAATCAGCCCCAGCATTTT. It yields the protein CAWSVGAGVGGNQPQHF.

This chain links TRBV19 with TRBJ1-2; 7 nucleotides match TRBD1. J gave up 8 bases and V 4 bases, and 4 bases lay outside the gene matches. Looked up from germline, CDR1 is LNHDA and CDR2 is SQIVND (reference sequence). The CDR3 contains 12 residues. The CDR3 region has the DNA TGTGCCAGTAGTACTGACAGGGAAGGCTACACCTTC. Protein product: CASSTDREGYTF.

This clone was seen only a few times. The rearrangement joins TRBV28 to TRBJ1-6, with a weak D call TRBD1 (6 bases). This CDR3 spans 16 amino acids. Germline CDR1 is MDHEN and CDR2 is SYDVKM. Trimming pared 7 bases from V and 9 bases from J, leaving 22 bases between. This CDR3 is CASTARGGAYGSPLHF. The DNA of the CDR3 is TGTGCCAGCACGGCCCGGGGGGGCGCGTATGGTTCACCCCTCCACTTT.

V and J are TRBV19 and TRBJ2-3, with 8 positions matching TRBD2. CDR1 and CDR2 from the germline V gene are LNHDA and SQIVND (reference sequence). With V trimmed by 4 bases and J by 1 base, 13 bases remained unmatched. The length of the CDR3 is 18 residues. This CDR3 reads CASSKTPLSGMGTDTQYF. The CDR3 DNA reads as TGTGCCAGTAGTAAAACCCCCCTTAGCGGGATGGGCACAGATACGCAGTATTTT.

V gene TRBV2 combines with J gene TRBJ1-2; D ambiguous. CDR3 size: 13 residues. With 3 bases removed from V and 5 bases from J, the gap between germline ends came to 10 bases. Germline values: CDR1 SNHLY, CDR2 FYNNEI. The CDR3 protein is CASSDWARYGYTF. The CDR3, as DNA: TGTGCCAGCAGTGATTGGGCCCGTTATGGCTACACCTTC.

V is TRBV6-1 and J is TRBJ1-1; maybe TRBD1 (5 bases). The CDR3 covers 11 residues. Trimming pared 6 bases from V and 7 bases from J, leaving 9 bases between. CDR1 is MNHNS, CDR2 SASEGT, per germline. The CDR3, as DNA: TGTGCCAGCAGAGGACACCTTGAAGCTTTCTTT. Translated: CASRGHLEAFF.

CDR3 in DNA: TGTGCCAGCAGCGTAGATTGGACGGAGGATTCATCTGGCTACACCTTC. Protein sequence: CASSVDWTEDSSGYTF. This chain connects TRBV9 to TRBJ1-2; D remains ambiguous. The CDR3 runs 16 residues. Germline CDR1 SGDLS, CDR2 YYNGEE. Trimming left V 0 bases short and J 7 bases short, with 19 bases between.

The chain carries TRBV4-3 and TRBJ2-7; 10 bases align to TRBD2. The CDR3 extends over 16 amino acids. Trimming cost V 1 base and J 2 bases; bases outside gene matches: 5. The V gene's germline CDR1 is LGHNA and CDR2 YSLEER. The CDR3 DNA reads as TGCGCCAGCAGCCAAGGACTAGCGGGCGAGACCTACGAGCAGTACTTC. It translates to CASSQGLAGETYEQYF.

The chain has TRBV7-8 and TRBJ2-1; a possible D gene is TRBD2 (5 bases). This CDR3 has 13 amino acids. CDR1 and CDR2 (germline): SGHVS, FQNEAQ. Deletions cut 1 base from V and 6 bases from J, with 7 bases between. In DNA form, the CDR3 reads TGTGCCAGCAGCTTAGGAGGGCCCAATGAGCAGTTCTTC. Protein product: CASSLGGPNEQFF.

V usage is TRBV18 and J usage is TRBJ1-4; TRBD1 agrees at 7 bases. CDR1 KGHSH and CDR2 LQKENI come from the germline V gene. J was trimmed by 7 bases and V by 3 bases; bases with no gene match: 11. There are 16 residues in the CDR3. Here the CDR3 DNA reads TGTGCCAGCTCACCGGTGGCGGGACAGATGACTGAAAAACTGTTTTTT. Encoded protein: CASSPVAGQMTEKLFF.

This chain connects TRBV11-3 to TRBJ2-7; 7 bases align to TRBD1. With V trimmed by 1 base and J by 12 bases, 6 bases remained unmatched. The V gene's germline CDR1 is SGHNT and CDR2 YENEEA. The CDR3 length is 12 residues. In nucleotides, the CDR3 is TGTGCCAGCAGCTTAGCCCGGACAGGACCGTACTTC. It encodes CASSLARTGPYF.

This chain uses TRBV5-1 with TRBJ2-3; TRBD2 is a possible D gene (6 bases). This CDR3 contains 14 residues. Per germline, CDR1 SGHRS and CDR2 YFSETQ. Trimming removed 2 bases at V and 4 bases at J, with 11 bases between. The CDR3 sequence: CASSLVSGADTQYF. CDR3 nucleotide sequence: TGCGCCAGCAGCTTAGTCTCGGGGGCAGATACGCAGTATTTT.

The V and J genes are TRBV11-2 and TRBJ1-2; D is undetermined. With 5 bases removed from V and 1 base from J, the gap between germline ends came to 14 bases. The CDR3 loop spans 15 amino acids. Germline loops: CDR1 SGHAT, CDR2 FQNNGV. CDR3: CASSPAGGLNYGYTF. For the CDR3, the DNA is TGTGCCAGCAGCCCGGCTGGCGGCCTTAACTATGGCTACACCTTC.

The chain uses TRBV7-2 and TRBJ1-3; possible D gene TRBD1, 5 bases. This CDR3 has 14 amino acids. Trimming took 5 bases from V and 1 from J, leaving 9 bases between them. Germline CDR1 and CDR2: SGHTA and FQGNSA. The CDR3 reads CASSHDSSGNTIYF. The CDR3, as DNA: TGTGCCAGCAGCCACGACAGTTCTGGAAACACCATATATTTT.

There are a few counts of this clone. V gene TRBV7-3 combines with J gene TRBJ2-3; TRBD2 aligns across 7 bases. This CDR3 contains 15 residues. Germline CDR1 SGHTA, CDR2 FQGTGA. V shed 2 bases and J 1 base; nucleotides not matched to a gene: 3. This chain's CDR3 is CASSLGGGGTDTQYF. The CDR3 DNA sequence: TGTGCCAGCAGCTTAGGGGGGGGAGGCACAGATACGCAGTATTTT.

The chain is built from TRBV6-5 and TRBJ1-6; 8 positions agree with TRBD1. Germline CDR1 MNHEY, CDR2 SVGAGI. J was trimmed by 7 bases and V by 5 bases; bases with no gene match: 1. The CDR3 runs to 13 residues. CDR3 DNA sequence: TGTGCCAGCAGTAGACAGGGGAATTCACCCCTCCACTTT. Translating gives CASSRQGNSPLHF.